The 18 T cell receptor beta chains reported below all come from one sample, sequenced in a study of CD8 T cells in ankylosing spondylitis. Via MiXCR, TCRdb re-called the 5' RACE reads, giving one row per CDR3 protein. The data hold tens of thousands of distinct CDR3 sequences, with over 5.5% observed a single time. The sequenced material came from blood, either unsorted or a sorted T cell fraction (not recorded which). Receptor source: a male donor with ankylosing spondylitis or in good health (not recorded which).

This CDR3 reads CASSVPRRWYIQYF. Here the CDR3 DNA reads TGTGCCAGCAGCGTCCCTCGGCGGTGGTACATTCAGTACTTC. The chain carries TRBV11-2 and TRBJ2-4; the D is unclear. Trimming removed 5 bases at V and 8 bases at J, with 16 bases between. The CDR3 has 14 amino acids. The V gene's germline CDR1 is SGHAT and CDR2 FQNNGV.

The table lists this clonotype with many counts. The chain's CDR3 is CASSLPSGSDEQFF. The CDR3 bases are TGTGCCAGCAGCTTGCCTAGCGGGAGCGATGAGCAGTTCTTC. J is TRBJ2-1 and V is TRBV5-8; 10 bases line up with TRBD2. Trimming took 1 base from V and 8 from J; bases not matched to a gene: 3. CDR3 length: 14 residues. Germline CDR1 reads SGHTS; CDR2 reads YDEGEE.

This clonotype was counted at least ten times. The chain uses TRBV27 and TRBJ2-7; 7 nucleotides line up with TRBD1. The CDR3 is 15 amino acids. Germline CDR1 and CDR2: MNHEY and SMNVEV (reference sequence). Unmatched junction bases numbered 10, after V lost 5 bases and J lost 3 bases. CDR3 in DNA: TGTGCCAGCAGTACTTCACCGGACAGGATCTACGAGCAGTACTTC. Its protein is CASSTSPDRIYEQYF.

This clonotype was observed many times. The rearrangement uses TRBV20-1 and TRBJ2-1; 8 bases map to TRBD2. The CDR3 is made up of 14 amino acids. V lost 6 bases, J lost 4 bases, and 8 bases stayed unmatched. The germline CDR1 and CDR2 sequences are DFQATT and SNEGSKA (reference sequence). The CDR3 region has the DNA TGCAGTGCCGCAGGACTAGCCTCGTACAATGAGCAGTTCTTC. It codes for CSAAGLASYNEQFF.

On this clonotype: Being one base from a much bigger clone, this may be a read error. The rearrangement links TRBV11-3 to TRBJ2-2, with D maybe TRBD2 (7 bases). The germline gives CDR1 SGHNT, CDR2 YENEEA. The length of the CDR3 is 15 residues. CDR3 in amino acids: CASSPQGRDTGALFF. DNA of the CDR3: TGTGCCAGCAGCCCTCAGGGGAGGGACACCGGGGCGCTGTTTTTT.

In its sample, this clonotype was seen many times. This chain links TRBV28 with TRBJ2-2; D unresolved. Germline V gives CDR1 MDHEN, CDR2 SYDVKM. Trimming left V 2 bases short and J 9 bases short, with 7 bases between. The length of the CDR3 is 12 residues. The CDR3 nucleotides read TGTGCCAGCAGTTTAAAGGGCAGGGAGCTGTTTTTT. It is translated as CASSLKGRELFF.

This clonotype was picked up many times. The CDR3 region has the DNA TGCAGTGCTAATCCAAGCGGTCCGGGGACCCAGTACTTC. Its protein is CSANPSGPGTQYF. This sequence joins TRBV20-1 and TRBJ2-5; possibly TRBD2 for D (5 bases). Trimming cost V 4 bases and J 7 bases, with 16 bases left between them. The germline gives CDR1 DFQATT, CDR2 SNEGSKA (reference sequence). There are 13 residues in the CDR3.

By sample fraction, this clonotype is medium-sized. V gene TRBV20-1 combines with J gene TRBJ1-1, with 10 bases aligning to TRBD1. Per the germline V gene, CDR1 is DFQATT and CDR2 is SNEGSKA (reference sequence). CDR3 size: 15 residues. J lost 0 bases, V lost 1 base, and 2 bases had no gene match. CDR3 in DNA: TGCAGTGCTAGAGGGGGGACAGGGGTGAACACTGAAGCTTTCTTT. It is translated as CSARGGTGVNTEAFF.

As regards this clonotype: Possible read error: a much larger clone is one base away. The rearrangement links TRBV11-3 to TRBJ2-7; the D gene is possibly TRBD2 (5 bases). CDR1 is SGHNT and CDR2 is YENEEA in the germline V gene. This CDR3 is 13 amino acids long. The CDR3, as DNA: TGTGCCAACAGCCTCGGGAATTCCTACGAGCAGTACTTC. This gives the protein CANSLGNSYEQYF.

This clonotype was found many times. The chain has TRBV19 and TRBJ2-2; TRBD2 is a possible D gene (6 bases). The CDR3 contains 14 residues. Trimming removed 1 base at V and 7 bases at J, with 10 bases between. The germline V gene encodes CDR1 LNHDA and CDR2 SQIVND (reference sequence). The CDR3 DNA reads TGTGCCAGTAGTATAGCGGGAGATCACGGGGAGCTGTTTTTT. Translation: CASSIAGDHGELFF.

This clonotype was recorded at least ten times. J is TRBJ1-6 and V is TRBV20-1, with a tentative D call TRBD1 (5 bases). V dropped 0 bases and J dropped 5 bases, with 14 bases sitting between them. The CDR3 runs 16 residues. Germline-derived CDR1 and CDR2 are DFQATT and SNEGSKA (reference sequence). This CDR3 reads CSARDPGGTHNSPLHF. CDR3 DNA sequence: TGCAGTGCTAGAGATCCGGGGGGGACCCATAATTCACCCCTCCACTTT.

This clonotype was counted at least ten times. The chain has TRBV6-2 or TRBV6-3 and TRBJ2-1; D not certain. The germline V and J ends were trimmed by 4 bases and 7 bases, with 11 bases remaining between them. Per the germline V gene, CDR1 is MNHEY and CDR2 is SVGEGT. The CDR3 covers 13 residues. DNA for the CDR3: TGTGCCAGCAGTTGGGGTATTAAGAATGAGCAGTTCTTC. This translates into CASSWGIKNEQFF.

This clonotype was observed many times. The chain employs TRBV29-1 and TRBJ2-3; 11 bases fit TRBD1. The CDR3 extends over 13 amino acids. After removal of 4 bases from V and 5 bases from J, the junction contained 2 bases not matched to a gene. Germline CDR1 and CDR2: SQVTM and ANQGSEA. CDR3 sequence (DNA): TGCAGCGTTGCGGGACAGGGGGGAGATACGCAGTATTTT. This encodes CSVAGQGGDTQYF.

The table lists this clonotype with many counts. This chain connects TRBV5-1 to TRBJ1-5; no clear D gene. Looked up from germline, CDR1 is SGHRS and CDR2 is YFSETQ. This CDR3 has 13 amino acids. V was shortened by 1 base and J by 7 bases, with 9 bases between the two germline ends. The CDR3 reads CASSLRPGQPQHF. The DNA of the CDR3 is TGCGCCAGCAGCTTGCGCCCAGGACAGCCCCAGCATTTT.

This clonotype came up many times. The chain uses TRBV20-1 and TRBJ2-3; 7 positions agree with TRBD2. Germline V gene sequence: CDR1 DFQATT, CDR2 SNEGSKA (reference sequence). With V trimmed by 1 base and J by 3 bases, 1 base remained unmatched. This CDR3 has 13 residues. CDR3 sequence: CSARGGGTDTQYF. The CDR3 DNA is TGCAGTGCTAGAGGGGGAGGGACAGATACGCAGTATTTT.

This clonotype appeared many times. The V call is TRBV11-3, the J call TRBJ2-1, with 10 nucleotides matching TRBD2. Germline V CDR1 and CDR2: SGHNT, YENEEA. After removal of 4 bases from V and 2 bases from J, the junction contained 8 bases not matched to a gene. The CDR3 runs to 17 residues. The CDR3 loop is CASSSGLAGETYNEQFF. CDR3 DNA sequence: TGTGCCAGCAGCTCAGGGCTAGCGGGGGAAACCTACAATGAGCAGTTCTTC.

At least ten counts were recorded for this clonotype. The chain employs TRBV5-5 and TRBJ1-2, with D possibly TRBD1 on 5 matching bases. Per germline, CDR1 SGHKS and CDR2 YYEKEE (reference sequence). This CDR3 is built from 15 residues. V was shortened by 3 bases and J by 2 bases, with 14 bases between the two germline ends. CDR3 sequence: CASSSAQGPNYGYTF. In DNA, the CDR3 is TGTGCCAGCAGCTCGGCCCAGGGACCAAACTATGGCTACACCTTC.

In this sample, this clonotype turned up many times. The rearrangement joins TRBV5-1 to TRBJ1-1; no firm D call. Trimming stripped 0 bases from V and 0 bases from J, with 12 bases between. CDR1 is SGHRS and CDR2 is YFSETQ in the germline V gene. The CDR3 has 16 residues. The CDR3 sequence: CASSLGKGVLNTEAFF. CDR3 in DNA: TGCGCCAGCAGCTTGGGCAAAGGCGTACTGAACACTGAAGCTTTCTTT.